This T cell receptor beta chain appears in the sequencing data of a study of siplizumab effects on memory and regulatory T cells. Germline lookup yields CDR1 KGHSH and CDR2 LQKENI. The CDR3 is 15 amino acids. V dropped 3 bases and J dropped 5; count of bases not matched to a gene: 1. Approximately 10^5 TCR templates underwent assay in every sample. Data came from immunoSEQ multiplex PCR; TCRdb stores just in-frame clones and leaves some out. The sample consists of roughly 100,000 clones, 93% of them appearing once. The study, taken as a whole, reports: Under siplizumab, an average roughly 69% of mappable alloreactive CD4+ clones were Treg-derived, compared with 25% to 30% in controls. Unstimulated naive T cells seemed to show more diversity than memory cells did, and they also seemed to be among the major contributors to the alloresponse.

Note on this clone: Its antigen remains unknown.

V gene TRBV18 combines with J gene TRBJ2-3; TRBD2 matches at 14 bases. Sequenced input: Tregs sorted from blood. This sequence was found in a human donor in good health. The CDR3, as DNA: TGTGCCAGCTCACCGGGACTAGCGGGAGTAGATACGCAGTATTTT. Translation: CASSPGLAGVDTQYF.